This T cell receptor (beta chain) comes out of a study of OX40 agonist ivuxolimab in advanced cancers. Overall study: Aged about 20 to 85 with a mean of around 60 years, they were roughly 83% male. Study observations and caveats: Researchers did not determine the expanded peripheral T cells' antigen specificity. Relative to CD4+, CD8+ T cells held more expanded clones on average.

Concerning this clone itself: Its target is unknown.

The germline V gene has CDR1 SGHAT and CDR2 FQNNGV. The CDR3 is 11 residues long. Here immunoSEQ multiplex PCR was the method, and the copy in TCRdb shows in-frame clones only, minus some. The table lists roughly 120,000 clones, roughly nine tenths of them singletons. Sequencing used CD4+ or CD8+ T cells sorted from blood, obtained in a trial of the OX40 agonist ivuxolimab. This clonotype originated in an adult with an advanced solid tumor such as melanoma, head and neck, liver or kidney cancer. The chain couples TRBV11-2 to TRBJ2-3, with 7 nucleotides matching TRBD1. The CDR3 DNA reads TGTGCTACACAGGGGACAGATACGCAGTATTTT. Translating gives CATQGTDTQYF.